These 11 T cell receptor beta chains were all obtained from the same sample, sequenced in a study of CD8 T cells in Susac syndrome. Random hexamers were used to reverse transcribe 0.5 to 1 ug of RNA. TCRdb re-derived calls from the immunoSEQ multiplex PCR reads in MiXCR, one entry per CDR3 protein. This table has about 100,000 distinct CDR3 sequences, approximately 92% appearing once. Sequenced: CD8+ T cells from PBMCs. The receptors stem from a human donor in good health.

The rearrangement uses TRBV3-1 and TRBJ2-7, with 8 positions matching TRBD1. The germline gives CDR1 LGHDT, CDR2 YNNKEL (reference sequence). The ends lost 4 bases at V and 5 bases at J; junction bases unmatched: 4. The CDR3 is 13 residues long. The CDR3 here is CASSRDRGDEQYF. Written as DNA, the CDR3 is TGTGCCAGCAGCCGCGACAGGGGAGACGAGCAGTACTTC.

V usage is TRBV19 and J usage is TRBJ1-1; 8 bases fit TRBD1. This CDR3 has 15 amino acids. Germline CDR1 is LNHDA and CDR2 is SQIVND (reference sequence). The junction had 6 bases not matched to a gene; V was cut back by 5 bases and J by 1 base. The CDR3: CASSPQQGGNTEAFF. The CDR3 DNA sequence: TGTGCCAGTAGTCCCCAACAGGGGGGGAACACTGAAGCTTTCTTT.

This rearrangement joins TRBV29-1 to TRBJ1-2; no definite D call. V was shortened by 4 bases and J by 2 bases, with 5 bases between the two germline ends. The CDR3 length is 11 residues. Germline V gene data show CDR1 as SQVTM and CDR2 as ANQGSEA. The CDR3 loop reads CSVAPNYGYTF. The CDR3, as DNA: TGCAGCGTTGCCCCGAACTATGGCTACACCTTC.

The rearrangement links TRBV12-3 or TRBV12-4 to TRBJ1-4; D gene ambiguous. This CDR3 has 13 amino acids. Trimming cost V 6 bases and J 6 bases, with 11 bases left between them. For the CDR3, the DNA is TGTGCCAGCAGCCCATGGAGGGATGAAAAACTGTTTTTT. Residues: CASSPWRDEKLFF.

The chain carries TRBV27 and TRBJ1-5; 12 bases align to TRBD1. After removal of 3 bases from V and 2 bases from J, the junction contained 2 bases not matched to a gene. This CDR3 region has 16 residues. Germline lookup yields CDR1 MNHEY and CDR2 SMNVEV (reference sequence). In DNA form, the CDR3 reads TGTGCCAGCAGTTTGGGGACAGGGGGCGGCAATCAGCCCCAGCATTTT. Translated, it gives CASSLGTGGGNQPQHF.

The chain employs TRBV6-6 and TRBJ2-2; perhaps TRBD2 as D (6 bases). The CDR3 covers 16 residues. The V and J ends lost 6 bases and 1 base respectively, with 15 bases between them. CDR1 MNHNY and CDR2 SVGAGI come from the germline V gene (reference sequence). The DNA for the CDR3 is TGTGCCAGCAGGCCCTGGGCGGGGAGGAACACCGGGGAGCTGTTTTTT. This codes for CASRPWAGRNTGELFF.

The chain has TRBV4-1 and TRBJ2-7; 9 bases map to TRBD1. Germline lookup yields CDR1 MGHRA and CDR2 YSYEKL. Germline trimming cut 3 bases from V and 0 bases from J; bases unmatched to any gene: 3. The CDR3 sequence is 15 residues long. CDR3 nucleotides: TGCGCCAGCAGCCAGGGGGGACAGGGCTCCTACGAGCAGTACTTC. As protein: CASSQGGQGSYEQYF.

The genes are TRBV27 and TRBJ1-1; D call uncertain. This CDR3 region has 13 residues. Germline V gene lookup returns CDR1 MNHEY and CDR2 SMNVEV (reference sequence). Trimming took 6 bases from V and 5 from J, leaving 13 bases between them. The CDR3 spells CASSISSVTEAFF. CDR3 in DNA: TGTGCCAGCAGCATCAGCTCAGTAACTGAAGCTTTCTTT.

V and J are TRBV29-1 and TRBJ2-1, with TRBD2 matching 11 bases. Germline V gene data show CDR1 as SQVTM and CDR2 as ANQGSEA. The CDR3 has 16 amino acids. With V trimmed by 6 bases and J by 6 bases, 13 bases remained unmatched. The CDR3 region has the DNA TGCAGCGTCCCGGCAACCCTAGCGGGGGGAACCAATGAGCAGTTCTTC. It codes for CSVPATLAGGTNEQFF.

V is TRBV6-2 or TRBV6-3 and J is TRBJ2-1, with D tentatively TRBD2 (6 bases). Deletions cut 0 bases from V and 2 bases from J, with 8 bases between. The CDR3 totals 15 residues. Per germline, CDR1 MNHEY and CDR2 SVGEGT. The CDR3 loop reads CASSYSGTPYNEQFF. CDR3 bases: TGTGCCAGCAGTTACTCGGGGACTCCCTACAATGAGCAGTTCTTC.

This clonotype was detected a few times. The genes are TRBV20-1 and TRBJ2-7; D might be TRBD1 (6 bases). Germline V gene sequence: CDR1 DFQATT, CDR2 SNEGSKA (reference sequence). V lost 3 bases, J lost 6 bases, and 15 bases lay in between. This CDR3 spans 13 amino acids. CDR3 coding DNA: TGCAGTGCTAGCGACAGGAATTCCGGCGAGCAGTACTTC. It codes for CSASDRNSGEQYF.